This T cell receptor (beta chain) was recorded in a study of cytomegalovirus exposure and HLA in healthy donors. Points from the study as a whole: One later analysis, an examination of the 90 to 150 validation repertoires, found that first-cohort TCR clusters tended to co-occur in them. TCR sequences were mostly rare, though some public TCRs occurred in many donors. Listed as cytomegalovirus-associated were 164 TCR beta chains.

The protocol was immunoSEQ multiplex PCR, while the TCRdb copy is restricted to in-frame clones and leaves out a portion. This sample yields more than 250,000 clones, of which 86% are seen a single time; around 0.8% belongs to the top ten. V lost 4 bases and J lost 0, with 8 bases in between. CDR1 and CDR2 from the germline V gene are LNHNV and YYDKDF (reference sequence). The CDR3 length is 14 residues. Remarks on this clone: Antigen unknown.

The donors were members of the roughly 120-subject validation cohort (separate from the roughly 660-subject first cohort). Sequencing input: PBMCs. V and J are TRBV15 and TRBJ2-3; a possible D gene is TRBD2 (6 bases). The clonotype was recovered from a young woman in good health and CMV-seronegative. CDR3: CATSTSASTDTQYF. CDR3 coding DNA: TGTGCCACCAGCACTAGCGCTAGCACAGATACGCAGTATTTT.